This paragraph reports one TCR beta chain. Its specificity is unknown. Trimming took off 4 bases at V and 7 bases at J, with 16 bases between the two ends. The CDR3 extends over 14 amino acids. Germline CDR1 and CDR2: MNHEY and SMNVEV (reference sequence). These data originate in a study of siplizumab effects on memory and regulatory T cells. Study findings and constraints: With siplizumab, Treg-derived clones averaged around 69% of mappable alloreactive CD4+ clones, versus roughly 27% in controls. Naive T cell populations appeared to exhibit greater diversity than memory cells and appeared to be major alloresponse contributors. A minor share of alloreactive clones matched unstimulated subsets. The authors could not assign a naive or memory phenotype to roughly 75-96% of proliferating CD4+ or CD8+ clones.

Clones were sequenced by immunoSEQ multiplex PCR, and TCRdb holds only the in-frame ones, with some missing. The table records around 100,000 clones, over 90% of them present only once. This receptor was obtained from a human donor in good health. This chain joins TRBV27 and TRBJ1-1; D perhaps matches TRBD1 (6 bases). What was sequenced was Tregs sorted from blood. CDR3 sequence reads: CASSYMVGAGEAFF. CDR3 nucleotides: TGTGCCAGCAGTTACATGGTGGGGGCTGGTGAAGCTTTCTTT.